The 30 T cell receptor beta chains presented below share a single source sample, sequenced in a study of T cells in localized non-small cell lung cancer. Sequencing was performed with immunoSEQ multiplex PCR; in TCRdb, only in-frame clones are kept and a portion is missing. The repertoire holds roughly 20,000 clones, with 88% as singletons. The source was peripheral blood mononuclear cells, collected before any cancer treatment. The receptors derive from an older male donor with stage II lung adenocarcinoma.

V and J are TRBV4-1 and TRBJ1-2, with 7 bases lining up with TRBD1. Trimming removed 0 bases from V and 4 bases from J; junction bases left unmatched: 11. The CDR3 is 17 residues long. The germline V gene has CDR1 MGHRA and CDR2 YSYEKL. For the CDR3, the DNA is TGCGCCAGCAGCCAAGAGGGAAGAAGGGACAGCTTCTATGGCTACACCTTC. Translation: CASSQEGRRDSFYGYTF.

The J gene is TRBJ2-7, the V gene TRBV28; 7 nucleotides align to TRBD1. V lost 3 bases and J lost 3; bases outside the gene matches: 8. This CDR3 has 15 residues. Per germline, CDR1 MDHEN and CDR2 SYDVKM. The CDR3 sequence: CASSFVQGTVYEQYF. CDR3 nucleotides: TGTGCCAGCAGTTTTGTCCAGGGGACAGTCTACGAGCAGTACTTC.

This chain connects TRBV12-5 to TRBJ2-7, with TRBD2 matching over 14 bases. The CDR3 length is 22 residues. The V gene end was trimmed by 1 base and the J gene end by 2 bases; junction bases not matched to a gene: 19. Germline V lookup: CDR1 LGHNT, CDR2 FRNRAP. The CDR3 is CASGLGPYPGLAGVPLTYEQYF. The CDR3 region has the DNA TGTGCTAGTGGTTTGGGACCCTACCCGGGACTAGCGGGAGTGCCCCTTACCTACGAGCAGTACTTC. The entire variable domain, with the rest obtained from reference TRBV12-5 and TRBJ2-7, is as follows: DARVTQTPRHKVTEMGQEVTMRCQPILGHNTVFWYRQTMMQGLELLAYFRNRAPLDDSGMPKDRFSAEMPDATLATLKIQPSEPRDSAVYFCASGLGPYPGLAGVPLTYEQYFGPGTRLTVT.

The chain has TRBV29-1 and TRBJ1-1; 11 nucleotides align to TRBD1. Trimming cost V 7 bases and J 3 bases; bases outside gene matches: 10. The V gene's germline CDR1 is SQVTM and CDR2 ANQGSEA. CDR3 length: 15 residues. CDR3 nucleotide sequence: TGCAGCGCTGGACAGGGGGCGCGGGGGGACACTGAAGCTTTCTTT. This translates into CSAGQGARGDTEAFF.

The chain couples TRBV4-1 to TRBJ2-1; TRBD2 aligns across 7 bases. Trimming cost V 5 bases and J 7 bases; bases outside gene matches: 8. The CDR3 is 14 amino acids. Germline loops: CDR1 MGHRA, CDR2 YSYEKL. CDR3: CASSKGAGLNEQFF. Written as DNA, the CDR3 is TGCGCCAGCAGCAAAGGGGCGGGACTAAATGAGCAGTTCTTC.

The rearrangement uses TRBV28 and TRBJ1-2; D might be TRBD1 (5 bases). The V gene's germline CDR1 is MDHEN and CDR2 SYDVKM. V lost 2 bases and J lost 10, with 14 bases in between. The CDR3 has 13 amino acids. CDR3 nucleotides: TGTGCCAGCAGTTTAATCGGTTATGGGGCCTACACCTTC. This encodes CASSLIGYGAYTF.

Comments on this clone: A much larger clonotype is one base distant, so this may be a read error. This specimen includes other DNA sequences encoding the same CDR3. V usage is TRBV7-2 and J usage is TRBJ1-1, with D unclear. Germline V gene lookup returns CDR1 SGHTA and CDR2 FQGNSA. The CDR3 runs to 12 residues. This CDR3 reads CASSLLNTEAFF. CDR3 coding DNA: TGTGCCAGCAGCTTACTGAACACCGAAGCTTTCTTT. Combining the CDR3 with reference TRBV7-2 and TRBJ1-1 gives the whole variable domain GAGVSQSPSNKVTEKGKDVELRCDPISGHTALYWYRQSLGQGLEFLIYFQGNSAPDKSGLPSDRFSAERTGGSVSTLTIQRTQQEDSAVYLCASSLLNTEAFFGQGTRLTVV.

The chain has TRBV28 and TRBJ1-6; a possible D gene is TRBD1 (5 bases). V was clipped by 4 bases and J by 10 bases, with 11 bases between them. The germline V gene encodes CDR1 MDHEN and CDR2 SYDVKM. The CDR3 contains 13 residues. CDR3 sequence (DNA): TGTGCCAGCAGTTACCTGGGGGGATCACCCCTCCACTTT. Its translation is CASSYLGGSPLHF.

This chain connects TRBV29-1 to TRBJ1-2; the match to TRBD1 covers 7 bases. CDR3 length equals 12 residues. J gave up 4 bases and V 4 bases, and 3 bases lay outside the gene matches. The germline V gene encodes CDR1 SQVTM and CDR2 ANQGSEA. In DNA, the CDR3 is TGCAGCGTTGGAGGGGACAGCTATGGCTACACCTTC. Its protein is CSVGGDSYGYTF.

The rearrangement links TRBV13 to TRBJ2-3; D perhaps matches TRBD2 (6 bases). This CDR3 region has 16 residues. The V and J ends lost 6 bases and 2 bases respectively, with 18 bases between them. Germline lookup yields CDR1 PRHDT and CDR2 FYEKMQ (reference sequence). The DNA of the CDR3 is TGTGCCAGCAGTATTCGGAGGGAGCTTACCACAGATACGCAGTATTTT. Translating gives CASSIRRELTTDTQYF. Full variable domain (missing parts from reference TRBV13 and TRBJ2-3): AAGVIQSPRHLIKEKRETATLKCYPIPRHDTVYWYQQGPGQDPQFLISFYEKMQSDKGSIPDRFSAQQFSDYHSELNMSSLELGDSALYFCASSIRRELTTDTQYFGPGTRLTVL.

This sequence joins TRBV6-1 and TRBJ2-7; D is unclear. This CDR3 has 13 amino acids. Looked up from germline, CDR1 is MNHNS and CDR2 is SASEGT. V lost 8 bases to trimming and J lost 4 bases, with 15 bases between them. CDR3 amino acids: CASRDGTGYEQYF. The DNA of the CDR3 is TGTGCCAGCCGAGACGGTACGGGTTACGAGCAGTACTTC.

This chain connects TRBV2 to TRBJ1-4; D possibly corresponds to TRBD1 (5 bases). The CDR3 runs to 19 residues. Germline loops: CDR1 SNHLY, CDR2 FYNNEI. Deletions cut 3 bases from V and 8 bases from J, with 28 bases between. CDR3 loop: CASSEPLDRKPTQGEKLFF. CDR3 coding DNA: TGTGCCAGCAGTGAGCCCCTCGACAGAAAACCCACCCAAGGGGAAAAACTGTTTTTT.

This chain uses TRBV6-5 with TRBJ1-5; the match to TRBD1 covers 7 bases. Trimming took 6 bases from V and 7 from J; bases not matched to a gene: 6. This CDR3 has 13 residues. Germline V gene sequence: CDR1 MNHEY, CDR2 SVGAGI. The chain's CDR3 is CASSDRVNQPQHF. As DNA, the CDR3 is TGTGCCAGCAGCGACAGGGTAAACCAGCCCCAGCATTTT.

The J gene is TRBJ1-1, the V gene TRBV18, with D possibly being TRBD1 (6 bases). Germline loops: CDR1 KGHSH, CDR2 LQKENI. V dropped 9 bases and J dropped 3 bases, with 17 bases sitting between them. The CDR3 contains 14 residues. The CDR3 region is CASGLEGGYTEAFF. CDR3 nucleotide sequence: TGTGCCAGTGGACTAGAGGGGGGTTACACTGAAGCTTTCTTT.

The chain links TRBV11-2 to TRBJ2-7; D ambiguous. The V end was cut by 1 base, the J end by 4 bases, with 5 bases between. Germline values: CDR1 SGHAT, CDR2 FQNNGV. This CDR3 is built from 12 residues. The CDR3 nucleotides read TGTGCCAGCAGCTTAGCAAGTTACGAGCAGTACTTC. Encoded protein: CASSLASYEQYF.

This sequence joins TRBV30 and TRBJ2-7; no firm D call. Per the germline V gene, CDR1 is GTSNPN and CDR2 is SVGIG (reference sequence). V lost 0 bases and J lost 0, with 12 bases in between. The CDR3 runs 15 residues. CDR3 bases: TGTGCCTGGAGTGTAATTCGAATGGGCTCCTACGAGCAGTACTTC. Translated, it gives CAWSVIRMGSYEQYF. Together with reference TRBV30 and TRBJ2-7, the CDR3 gives the full variable domain: SQTIHQWPATLVQPVGSPLSLECTVEGTSNPNLYWYRQAAGRGLQLLFYSVGIGQISSEVPQNLSASRPQDRQFILSSKKLLLSDSGFYLCAWSVIRMGSYEQYFGPGTRLTVT.

The chain employs TRBV5-1 and TRBJ2-1, with 9 bases matching TRBD2. The CDR3 is 15 residues long. CDR1 and CDR2 (germline): SGHRS, YFSETQ. V shed 2 bases, J shed 6 bases, and the junction held 6 bases outside the gene matches. The CDR3 sequence is CASSLSLAGINEQFF. In DNA, the CDR3 is TGCGCCAGCAGCTTAAGTCTAGCGGGAATCAATGAGCAGTTCTTC.

V is TRBV14 and J is TRBJ2-2; D is possibly TRBD1 or TRBD2 (5 bases each). Germline loops: CDR1 SGHDN, CDR2 FVKESK. The CDR3 contains 14 residues. V was pared by 3 bases and J by 7 bases, with 12 bases between. Here the CDR3 DNA reads TGTGCCAGCAGCCAGGCAGGGAGAAGCGGGGAGCTGTTTTTT. It codes for CASSQAGRSGELFF.

The table lists this clone with a count of one. The V and J genes are TRBV28 and TRBJ1-3; the D gene is possibly TRBD1 (5 bases). Germline V CDR1 and CDR2: MDHEN, SYDVKM. Trimming stripped 3 bases from V and 4 bases from J, with 16 bases between. The CDR3 runs 16 residues. CDR3 nucleotides: TGTGCCAGCAGTTTTACCGACCGGGGCAGGGGAAACACCATATATTTT. Its protein is CASSFTDRGRGNTIYF.

The J gene is TRBJ2-7, the V gene TRBV18; 10 nucleotides align to TRBD2. The V gene end was trimmed by 4 bases and the J gene end by 5 bases; junction bases not matched to a gene: 11. The CDR3 has 16 amino acids. In germline, CDR1 is KGHSH, CDR2 LQKENI. The CDR3 sequence is CASSLRSGRVRHEQYF. For the CDR3, the DNA is TGTGCCAGCTCACTCCGAAGCGGGAGGGTCCGCCACGAGCAGTACTTC.

This chain connects TRBV6-1 to TRBJ1-5, with TRBD1 as a possible D gene (5 bases). V lost 4 bases and J lost 3, with 13 bases in between. Germline CDR1 is MNHNS and CDR2 is SASEGT. The CDR3 runs to 15 residues. The CDR3 coding sequence is TGTGCCAGCAGTGTAGGCAGGGCCCCCAATCAGCCCCAGCATTTT. It codes for CASSVGRAPNQPQHF.

J is TRBJ1-4 and V is TRBV28; TRBD1 is a possible D gene (5 bases). Germline V CDR1 and CDR2: MDHEN, SYDVKM. Deletions cut 3 bases from V and 2 bases from J, with 10 bases between. This CDR3 has 15 amino acids. CDR3 sequence: CASSFNGGTNEKLFF. The CDR3 nucleotides are TGTGCCAGCAGTTTTAATGGGGGGACTAATGAAAAACTGTTTTTT.

This chain links TRBV27 with TRBJ2-1; 7 positions match TRBD1. V lost 5 bases, J lost 1 base, and 2 bases stayed unmatched. The CDR3 runs to 14 residues. The germline V gene has CDR1 MNHEY and CDR2 SMNVEV (reference sequence). CDR3 nucleotides: TGTGCCAGCAGTCGGGACAGATCCTACAATGAGCAGTTCTTC. Its protein is CASSRDRSYNEQFF.

The genes are TRBV7-2 and TRBJ2-2; D remains ambiguous. With 3 bases removed from V and 4 bases from J, the gap between germline ends came to 3 bases. Germline V gives CDR1 SGHTA, CDR2 FQGNSA. This CDR3 contains 12 residues. Here the CDR3 DNA reads TGTGCCAGCAGCTTCCCCACCGGGGAGCTGTTTTTT. Amino acid sequence: CASSFPTGELFF.

The chain recombines TRBV6-1 with TRBJ2-7; D possibly corresponds to TRBD1 (5 bases). The ends were cut back, 4 bases at V and 0 bases at J, with 13 bases in the middle. This CDR3 is built from 15 residues. Germline CDR1 is MNHNS and CDR2 is SASEGT. This CDR3 reads CASSVGLGASYEQYF. In DNA form, the CDR3 reads TGTGCCAGCAGTGTGGGCCTTGGGGCCTCCTACGAGCAGTACTTC.

The chain combines TRBV5-1 with TRBJ2-2, with a tentative D call TRBD1 (5 bases). V was trimmed by 0 bases and J by 2 bases, leaving 11 bases between them. The CDR3 is 16 amino acids. Germline V gene lookup returns CDR1 SGHRS and CDR2 YFSETQ. The chain's CDR3 is CASSLEGALNTGELFF. In nucleotides, the CDR3 is TGCGCCAGCAGCTTGGAAGGGGCCCTAAACACCGGGGAGCTGTTTTTT.

This clone has only a few counts. The rearrangement links TRBV4-1 to TRBJ2-7; 9 nucleotides match TRBD1. The V gene's germline CDR1 is MGHRA and CDR2 YSYEKL. Trimming cost V 3 bases and J 4 bases; bases outside gene matches: 7. The CDR3 runs 15 residues. The CDR3 bases are TGCGCCAGCAGCCACGCCGGGACAGGGAGATACGAGCAGTACTTC. Its translation is CASSHAGTGRYEQYF.

The V and J genes are TRBV5-1 and TRBJ1-5, with 7 positions matching TRBD1. Trimming at V came to 2 bases and at J to 7 bases, leaving 6 bases not matched to a gene. Germline V gives CDR1 SGHRS, CDR2 YFSETQ. The CDR3 has 14 residues. The CDR3: CASSFGGGEQPQHF. DNA of the CDR3: TGCGCCAGCAGCTTTGGAGGGGGCGAGCAGCCCCAGCATTTT. The whole variable domain, remainder taken from reference TRBV5-1 and TRBJ1-5, is KAGVTQTPRYLIKTRGQQVTLSCSPISGHRSVSWYQQTPGQGLQFLFEYFSETQRNKGNFPGRFSGRQFSNSRSEMNVSTLELGDSALYLCASSFGGGEQPQHFGDGTRLSIL.

The chain uses TRBV5-1 and TRBJ2-3, with D possibly TRBD2 on 5 matching bases. The V gene lost 1 base and the J gene lost 4 bases, with 13 bases spanning the gap. This CDR3 has 15 amino acids. CDR1 and CDR2 (germline): SGHRS, YFSETQ. The CDR3 loop reads CASSLRGVGADTQYF. CDR3 DNA sequence: TGCGCCAGCAGCTTGCGGGGTGTTGGCGCAGATACGCAGTATTTT.

The table lists this clone with a count of one. This chain joins TRBV29-1 and TRBJ1-1; TRBD1 is a possible D gene (6 bases). Trimming took off 2 bases at V and 1 base at J, with 11 bases between the two ends. Germline V CDR1 and CDR2: SQVTM, ANQGSEA. The CDR3 length is 14 residues. CDR3 sequence: CSVERGSPNTEAFF. The CDR3 DNA is TGCAGCGTTGAAAGGGGGAGTCCGAACACTGAAGCTTTCTTT. The full variable domain, its missing parts supplied by reference TRBV29-1 and TRBJ1-1, is SAVISQKPSRDICQRGTSLTIQCQVDSQVTMMFWYRQQPGQSLTLIATANQGSEATYESGFVIDKFPISRPNLTFSTLTVSNMSPEDSSIYLCSVERGSPNTEAFFGQGTRLTVV.